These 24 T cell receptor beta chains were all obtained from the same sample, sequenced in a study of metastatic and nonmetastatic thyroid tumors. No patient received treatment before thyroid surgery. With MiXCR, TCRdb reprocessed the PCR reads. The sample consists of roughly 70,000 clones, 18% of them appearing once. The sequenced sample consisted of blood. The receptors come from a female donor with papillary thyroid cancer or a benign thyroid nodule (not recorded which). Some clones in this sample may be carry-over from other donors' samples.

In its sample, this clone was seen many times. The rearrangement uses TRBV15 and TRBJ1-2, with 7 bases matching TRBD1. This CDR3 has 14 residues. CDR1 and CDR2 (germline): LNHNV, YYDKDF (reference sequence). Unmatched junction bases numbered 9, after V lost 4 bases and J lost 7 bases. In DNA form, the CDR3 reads TGTGCCACCAGCACGTCCGGGACAGTCCTTGGCTACACCTTC. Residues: CATSTSGTVLGYTF.

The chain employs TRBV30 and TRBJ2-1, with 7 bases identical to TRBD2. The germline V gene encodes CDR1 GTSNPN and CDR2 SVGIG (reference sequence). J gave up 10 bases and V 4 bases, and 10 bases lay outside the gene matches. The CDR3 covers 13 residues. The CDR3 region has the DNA TGTGCCTGGACTAGCGGACCCAGATGGGAGCAGTTCTTC. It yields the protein CAWTSGPRWEQFF.

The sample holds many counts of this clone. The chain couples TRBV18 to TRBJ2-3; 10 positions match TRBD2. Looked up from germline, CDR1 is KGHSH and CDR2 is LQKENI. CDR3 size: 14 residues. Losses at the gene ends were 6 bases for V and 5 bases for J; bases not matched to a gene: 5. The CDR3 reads CASSPSGSRDTQYF. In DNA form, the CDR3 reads TGTGCCAGCTCCCCTAGCGGGAGTAGAGATACGCAGTATTTT.

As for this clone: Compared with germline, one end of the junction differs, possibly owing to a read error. The CDR3 region has the DNA TGCGCCAGCAGCTTTCTGTACAGCTCCACCTACGAGCAGTACTTC. Its protein product is CASSFLYSSTYEQYF. The rearrangement links TRBV7-9 to TRBJ2-7, with no clear D. The CDR3 length is 15 residues. The germline gives CDR1 SEHNR, CDR2 FQNEAQ (reference sequence). The full variable domain, rest sourced from reference TRBV7-9 and TRBJ2-7, is DTGVSQNPRHKITKRGQNVTFRCDPISEHNRLYWYRQTLGQGPEFLTYFQNEAQLEKSRLLSDRFSAERPKGSFSTLEIQRTEQGDSAMYLCASSFLYSSTYEQYFGPGTRLTVT.

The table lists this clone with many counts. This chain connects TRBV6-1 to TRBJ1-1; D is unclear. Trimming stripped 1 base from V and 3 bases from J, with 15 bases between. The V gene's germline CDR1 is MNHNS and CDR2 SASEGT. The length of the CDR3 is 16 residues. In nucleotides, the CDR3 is TGTGCCAGCAGTGAAGATGTTTTCGGCTCCTACACTGAAGCTTTCTTT. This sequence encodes CASSEDVFGSYTEAFF.

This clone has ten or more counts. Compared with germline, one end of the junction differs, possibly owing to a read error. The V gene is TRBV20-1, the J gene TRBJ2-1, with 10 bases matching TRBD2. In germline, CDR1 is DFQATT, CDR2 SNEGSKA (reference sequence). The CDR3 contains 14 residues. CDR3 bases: TGCAGTGCCAGAGGGGGGCTAGCGGGAGTGGGGCAGTTCTTC. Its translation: CSARGGLAGVGQFF.

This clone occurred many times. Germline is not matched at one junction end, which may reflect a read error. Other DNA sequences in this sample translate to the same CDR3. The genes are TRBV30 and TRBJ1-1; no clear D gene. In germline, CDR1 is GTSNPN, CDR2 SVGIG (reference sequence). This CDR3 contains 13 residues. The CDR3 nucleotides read TGTGCCTGGAGTAGGAACGCGAACACCGAAGCTTTCTTT. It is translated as CAWSRNANTEAFF. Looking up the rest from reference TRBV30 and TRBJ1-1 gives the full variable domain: SQTIHQWPATLVQPVGSPLSLECTVEGTSNPNLYWYRQAAGRGLQLLFYSVGIGQISSEVPQNLSASRPQDRQFILSSKKLLLSDSGFYLCAWSRNANTEAFFGQGTRLTVV.

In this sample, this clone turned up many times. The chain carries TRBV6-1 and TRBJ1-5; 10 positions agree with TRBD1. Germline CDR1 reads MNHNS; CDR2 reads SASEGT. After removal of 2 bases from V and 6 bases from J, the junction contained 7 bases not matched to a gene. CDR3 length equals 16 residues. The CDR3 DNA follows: TGTGCCAGCAGTGAACCTCCGGGACAGGGGATTCAGCCCCAGCATTTT. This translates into CASSEPPGQGIQPQHF.

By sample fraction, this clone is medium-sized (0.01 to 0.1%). The CDR3 region is CAWSVPSGGGGYTF. CDR3 in DNA: TGTGCCTGGAGTGTCCCCTCAGGGGGCGGTGGCTACACCTTC. The chain carries TRBV30 and TRBJ1-2; 8 bases line up with TRBD1. Germline V gene lookup returns CDR1 GTSNPN and CDR2 SVGIG (reference sequence). V shed 0 bases and J 7 bases; nucleotides not matched to a gene: 7. This CDR3 contains 14 residues. The variable domain in full, completed from reference TRBV30 and TRBJ1-2, reads SQTIHQWPATLVQPVGSPLSLECTVEGTSNPNLYWYRQAAGRGLQLLFYSVGIGQISSEVPQNLSASRPQDRQFILSSKKLLLSDSGFYLCAWSVPSGGGGYTFGSGTRLTVV.

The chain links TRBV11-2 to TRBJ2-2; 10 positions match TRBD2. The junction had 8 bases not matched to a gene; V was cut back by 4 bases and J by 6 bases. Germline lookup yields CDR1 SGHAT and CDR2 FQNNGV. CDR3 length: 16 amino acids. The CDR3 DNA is TGTGCCAGCAGCTATGCTAGCGGGAGTACTTCCGGGGAGCTGTTTTTT. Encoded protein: CASSYASGSTSGELFF.

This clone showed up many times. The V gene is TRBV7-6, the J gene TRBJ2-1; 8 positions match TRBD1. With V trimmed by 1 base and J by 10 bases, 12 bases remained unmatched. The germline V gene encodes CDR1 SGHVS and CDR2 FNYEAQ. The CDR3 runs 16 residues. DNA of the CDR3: TGTGCCAGCAGCTTAGGGTCCCAGGGGGCTTGGTCCGAGCAGTTCTTC. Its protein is CASSLGSQGAWSEQFF.

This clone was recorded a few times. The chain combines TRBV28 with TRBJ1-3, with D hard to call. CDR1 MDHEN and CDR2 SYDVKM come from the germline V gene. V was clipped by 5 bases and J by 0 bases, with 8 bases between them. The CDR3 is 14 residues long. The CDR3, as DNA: TGTGCCAGCAGTCCCGGAGGCTCTGGAAACACCATATATTTT. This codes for CASSPGGSGNTIYF.

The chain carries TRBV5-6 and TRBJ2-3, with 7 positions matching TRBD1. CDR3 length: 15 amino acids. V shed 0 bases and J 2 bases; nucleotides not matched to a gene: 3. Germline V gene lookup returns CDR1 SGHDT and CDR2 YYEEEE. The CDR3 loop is CASSLEGTVTDTQYF. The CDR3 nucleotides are TGTGCCAGCAGCTTGGAGGGGACAGTCACAGATACGCAGTATTTT.

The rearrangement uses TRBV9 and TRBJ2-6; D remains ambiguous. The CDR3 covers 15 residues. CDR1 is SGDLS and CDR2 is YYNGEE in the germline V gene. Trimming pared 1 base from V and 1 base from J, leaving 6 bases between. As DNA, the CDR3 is TGTGCCAGCAGCGTATCCAAATCTGGGGCCAACGTCCTGACTTTC. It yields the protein CASSVSKSGANVLTF. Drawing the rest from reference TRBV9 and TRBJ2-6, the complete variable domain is DSGVTQTPKHLITATGQRVTLRCSPRSGDLSVYWYQQSLDQGLQFLIQYYNGEERAKGNILERFSAQQFPDLHSELNLSSLELGDSALYFCASSVSKSGANVLTFGAGSRLTVL.

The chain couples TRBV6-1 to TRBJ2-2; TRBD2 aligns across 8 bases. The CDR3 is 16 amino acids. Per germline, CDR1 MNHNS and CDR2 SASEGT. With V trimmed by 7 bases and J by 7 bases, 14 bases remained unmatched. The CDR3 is CASMEGLAGALGELFF. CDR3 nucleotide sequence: TGTGCCAGCATGGAAGGACTAGCCGGAGCTCTCGGGGAGCTGTTTTTT.

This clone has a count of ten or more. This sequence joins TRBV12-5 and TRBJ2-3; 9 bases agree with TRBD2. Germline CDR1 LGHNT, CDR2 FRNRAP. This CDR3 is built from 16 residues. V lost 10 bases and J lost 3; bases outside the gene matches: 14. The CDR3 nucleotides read TGTGCTACCCGAACGGCGGGAGGGCCAGATACAGATACGCAGTATTTT. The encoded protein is CATRTAGGPDTDTQYF.

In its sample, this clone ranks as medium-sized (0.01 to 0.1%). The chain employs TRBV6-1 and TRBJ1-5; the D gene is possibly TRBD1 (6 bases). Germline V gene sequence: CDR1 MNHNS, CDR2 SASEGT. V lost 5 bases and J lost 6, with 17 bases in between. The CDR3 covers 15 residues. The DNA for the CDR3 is TGTGCCAGCAGTACGTCCCCGACAGGCGCTCAGCCCCAGCATTTT. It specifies CASSTSPTGAQPQHF.

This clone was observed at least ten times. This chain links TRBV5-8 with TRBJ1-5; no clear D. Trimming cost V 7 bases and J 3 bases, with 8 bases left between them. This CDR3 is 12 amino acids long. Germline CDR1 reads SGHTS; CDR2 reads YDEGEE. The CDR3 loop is CASRATNQPQHF. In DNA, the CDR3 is TGTGCCAGCCGGGCCACCAATCAGCCCCAGCATTTT.

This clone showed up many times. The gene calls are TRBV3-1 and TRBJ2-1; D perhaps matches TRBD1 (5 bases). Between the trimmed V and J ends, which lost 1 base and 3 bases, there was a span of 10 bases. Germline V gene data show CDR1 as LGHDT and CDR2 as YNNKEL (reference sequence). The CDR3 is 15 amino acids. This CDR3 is CASSQGIRDYNEQFF. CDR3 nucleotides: TGTGCCAGCAGCCAAGGAATCAGGGACTACAATGAGCAGTTCTTC.

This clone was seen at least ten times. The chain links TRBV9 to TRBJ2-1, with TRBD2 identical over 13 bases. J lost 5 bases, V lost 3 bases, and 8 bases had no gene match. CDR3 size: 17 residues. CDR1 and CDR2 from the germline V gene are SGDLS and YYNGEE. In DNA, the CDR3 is TGTGCCAGCAGCGGCCTCAGGACTAGCGGGAGTCACAATGAGCAGTTCTTC. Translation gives CASSGLRTSGSHNEQFF. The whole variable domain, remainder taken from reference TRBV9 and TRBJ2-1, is DSGVTQTPKHLITATGQRVTLRCSPRSGDLSVYWYQQSLDQGLQFLIQYYNGEERAKGNILERFSAQQFPDLHSELNLSSLELGDSALYFCASSGLRTSGSHNEQFFGPGTRLTVL.

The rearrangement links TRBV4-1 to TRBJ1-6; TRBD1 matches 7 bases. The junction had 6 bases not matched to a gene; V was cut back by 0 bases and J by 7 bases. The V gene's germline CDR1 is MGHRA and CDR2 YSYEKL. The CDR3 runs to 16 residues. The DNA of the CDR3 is TGCGCCAGCAGCCAAGAAGGACAGGCGGCGAATTCACCCCTCCACTTT. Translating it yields CASSQEGQAANSPLHF.

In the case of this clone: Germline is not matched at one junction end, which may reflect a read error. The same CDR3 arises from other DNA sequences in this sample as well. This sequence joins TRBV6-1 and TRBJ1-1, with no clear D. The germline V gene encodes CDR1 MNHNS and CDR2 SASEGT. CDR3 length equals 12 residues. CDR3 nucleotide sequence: TGTGCCAGCAGTCCCGGTCACACTGAAGCCTTCTTT. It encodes CASSPGHTEAFF.

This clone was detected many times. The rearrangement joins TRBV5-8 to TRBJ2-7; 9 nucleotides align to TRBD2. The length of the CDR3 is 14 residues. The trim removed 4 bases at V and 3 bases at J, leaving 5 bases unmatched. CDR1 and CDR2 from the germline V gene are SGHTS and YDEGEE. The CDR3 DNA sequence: TGTGCCAGCAGCCGTAGCGGGAGAGGCTACGAGCAGTACTTC. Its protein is CASSRSGRGYEQYF.

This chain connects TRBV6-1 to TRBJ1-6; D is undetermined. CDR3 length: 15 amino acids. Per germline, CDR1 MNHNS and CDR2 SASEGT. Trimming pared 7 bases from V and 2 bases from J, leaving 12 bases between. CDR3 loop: CASTQRGTYNSPLHF. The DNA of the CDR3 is TGTGCCAGCACACAGAGAGGCACCTATAATTCACCCCTCCACTTT.